Below, 13 T cell receptor beta chains from the same sample are listed, as sequenced in a study of blood T cells in healthy people across ages. A second PCR, run for roughly 6 to 11 cycles, used a sample-barcoded 5' primer plus a J-beta primer mix. Each CDR3 protein is one row after TCRdb ran MiXCR on the 5' RACE reads. The sample lists approximately 780,000 distinct CDR3 sequences; 20% to 30% were seen once. The same specimen was also included in a second study, on T cells of mothers and their children.

The sample consisted of blood. These receptors were taken from a boy younger than 18 in good health.

The genes are TRBV7-2 and TRBJ2-1, with TRBD1 as a possible D gene (6 bases). The CDR3 has 14 residues. Trimming took off 6 bases at V and 7 bases at J, with 16 bases between the two ends. The germline V gene encodes CDR1 SGHTA and CDR2 FQGNSA. CDR3 DNA sequence: TGTGCCAGCAGGTCGGACAGTGTTAGTAATGAGCAGTTCTTC. Translating gives CASRSDSVSNEQFF.

The chain is built from TRBV27 and TRBJ2-7; possibly TRBD2 for D (5 bases). The CDR3 sequence is 13 residues long. The V end lost 6 bases, the J end lost 7 bases, and 16 bases lay between the germline ends. CDR1 and CDR2 from the germline V gene are MNHEY and SMNVEV (reference sequence). The CDR3 protein is CASRTLGLGEQYF. Written as DNA, the CDR3 is TGTGCCAGCAGGACCCTAGGACTGGGGGAGCAGTACTTC.

This clonotype has at least ten counts. The chain joins TRBV6-5 to TRBJ2-5; 12 nucleotides align to TRBD2. The ends lost 6 bases at V and 0 bases at J; junction bases unmatched: 2. This CDR3 has 15 amino acids. The germline V gene encodes CDR1 MNHEY and CDR2 SVGAGI. Here the CDR3 DNA reads TGTGCCAGCAGCCGGACTAGCGGGGACCAAGAGACCCAGTACTTC. Translated, it gives CASSRTSGDQETQYF.

The chain has TRBV7-9 and TRBJ2-7; D tentatively reads TRBD1 or TRBD2 (5 bases each). Trimming left V 5 bases short and J 6 bases short, with 14 bases between. CDR1 SEHNR and CDR2 FQNEAQ come from the germline V gene (reference sequence). This CDR3 has 13 amino acids. The DNA of the CDR3 is TGTGCCAGCAGCCCCAAAGGGACGGGCGAGCAGTACTTC. Translated: CASSPKGTGEQYF.

This clonotype was observed a few times. The chain recombines TRBV7-9 with TRBJ2-5; TRBD1 aligns across 8 bases. The length of the CDR3 is 14 residues. The trim removed 0 bases at V and 5 bases at J, leaving 2 bases unmatched. Germline-derived CDR1 and CDR2 are SEHNR and FQNEAQ (reference sequence). CDR3: CASSLAYRGETQYF. The CDR3 bases are TGTGCCAGCAGCTTAGCGTACAGGGGGGAGACCCAGTACTTC.

This clonotype was seen more than once but under ten times. This chain connects TRBV28 to TRBJ2-5, with D perhaps matching TRBD1 or TRBD2 (6 bases each). The DNA end lines up better with TRBJ2-7; the J call may be wrong. The germline V gene has CDR1 MDHEN and CDR2 SYDVKM. This CDR3 has 15 residues. CDR3 loop: CASSSAGGPLYEQYF. CDR3 in DNA: TGTGCCAGCAGTTCGGCCGGGGGCCCTCTCTACGAGCAGTACTTC.

V is TRBV20-1 and J is TRBJ1-5; D possibly corresponds to TRBD1 (6 bases). CDR1 and CDR2 from the germline V gene are DFQATT and SNEGSKA (reference sequence). The CDR3 is 15 residues long. Between the trimmed V and J ends, which lost 0 bases and 2 bases, there was a span of 11 bases. The DNA for the CDR3 is TGCAGTGCTAGAGATCGGCGGACAGGCAATCAGCCCCAGCATTTT. It is translated as CSARDRRTGNQPQHF.

The chain uses TRBV7-3 and TRBJ2-7; D may correspond to TRBD1 or TRBD2 (5 bases each). Germline V gene sequence: CDR1 SGHTA, CDR2 FQGTGA. The CDR3 loop spans 15 amino acids. The V and J ends lost 2 bases and 0 bases respectively, with 11 bases between them. CDR3 amino acids: CASSLQGAVSYEQYF. DNA of the CDR3: TGTGCCAGCAGCTTACAGGGAGCCGTCTCCTACGAGCAGTACTTC.

This clonotype was detected a few times. The chain carries TRBV24-1 and TRBJ2-7; D may be TRBD1 (6 bases). Germline V gives CDR1 KGHDR, CDR2 SFDVKD. The ends were cut back, 4 bases at V and 0 bases at J, with 12 bases in the middle. This CDR3 is 15 amino acids long. CDR3 protein: CATSDDPGDSYEQYF. CDR3 sequence (DNA): TGTGCCACCAGTGACGACCCAGGGGACTCCTACGAGCAGTACTTC.

This clonotype was found once. The rearrangement joins TRBV6-5 to TRBJ1-2; D call uncertain. V lost 6 bases, J lost 8 bases, and 13 bases lay in between. Germline CDR1 reads MNHEY; CDR2 reads SVGAGI. This CDR3 region has 12 residues. The CDR3 DNA reads TGTGCCAGCAGGAGCCCACCGGGAGGCTACACCTTC. Amino acid sequence: CASRSPPGGYTF.

The V call is TRBV20-1, the J call TRBJ2-1; D ambiguous. Germline V gene data show CDR1 as DFQATT and CDR2 as SNEGSKA (reference sequence). V was pared by 0 bases and J by 5 bases, with 11 bases between. This CDR3 comprises 14 residues. The CDR3 DNA is TGCAGTGCTAGAGACGGCGACAAACACAATGAGCAGTTCTTC. Translation: CSARDGDKHNEQFF.

The genes are TRBV12-3 or TRBV12-4 and TRBJ2-5, with D possibly matching TRBD1 (5 bases). The V and J ends lost 1 base and 2 bases respectively, with 8 bases between them. The CDR3 runs 14 residues. The CDR3 spells CASSLEGWQETQYF. For the CDR3, the DNA is TGTGCCAGCAGTTTAGAGGGGTGGCAAGAGACCCAGTACTTC.

This clonotype was picked up a small number of times. V usage is TRBV2 and J usage is TRBJ2-2; weak D call: TRBD1 (5 bases). CDR1 is SNHLY, CDR2 FYNNEI, per germline. The V end lost 3 bases, the J end lost 1 base, and 21 bases lay between the germline ends. CDR3 length: 19 residues. The CDR3 loop reads CASSDVGWKSTGNTGELFF. CDR3 DNA: TGTGCCAGCAGTGACGTAGGTTGGAAAAGCACAGGGAACACCGGGGAGCTGTTTTTT.